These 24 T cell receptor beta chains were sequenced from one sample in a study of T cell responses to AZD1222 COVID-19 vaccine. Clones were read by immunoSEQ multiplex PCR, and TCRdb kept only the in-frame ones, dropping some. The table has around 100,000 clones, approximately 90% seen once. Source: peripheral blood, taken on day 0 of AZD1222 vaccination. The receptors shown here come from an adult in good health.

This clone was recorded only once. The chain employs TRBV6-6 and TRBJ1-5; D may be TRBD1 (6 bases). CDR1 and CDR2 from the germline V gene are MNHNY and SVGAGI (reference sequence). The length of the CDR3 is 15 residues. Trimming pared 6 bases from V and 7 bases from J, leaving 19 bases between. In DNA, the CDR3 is TGTGCCAGCAGCCACCCCACAGGGACCAAACAGCCCCAGCATTTT. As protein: CASSHPTGTKQPQHF.

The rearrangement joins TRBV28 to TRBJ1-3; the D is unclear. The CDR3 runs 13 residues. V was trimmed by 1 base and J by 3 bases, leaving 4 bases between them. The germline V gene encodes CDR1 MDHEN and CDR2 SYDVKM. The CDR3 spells CASSLYDGNTIYF. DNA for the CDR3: TGTGCCAGCAGTTTATATGATGGAAACACCATATATTTT.

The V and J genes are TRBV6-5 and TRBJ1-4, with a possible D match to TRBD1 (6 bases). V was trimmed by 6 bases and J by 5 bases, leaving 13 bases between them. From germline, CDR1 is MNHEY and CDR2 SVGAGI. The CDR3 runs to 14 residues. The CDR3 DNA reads TGTGCCAGCAGACGAGGGGGTTTGAATGAAAAACTGTTTTTT. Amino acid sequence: CASRRGGLNEKLFF.

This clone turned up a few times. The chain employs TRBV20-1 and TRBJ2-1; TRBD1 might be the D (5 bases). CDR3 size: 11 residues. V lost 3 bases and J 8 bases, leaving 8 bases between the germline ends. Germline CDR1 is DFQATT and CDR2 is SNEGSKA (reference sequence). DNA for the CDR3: TGCAGTGCTAGCGACAGTTATGAGCAGTTCTTC. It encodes CSASDSYEQFF.

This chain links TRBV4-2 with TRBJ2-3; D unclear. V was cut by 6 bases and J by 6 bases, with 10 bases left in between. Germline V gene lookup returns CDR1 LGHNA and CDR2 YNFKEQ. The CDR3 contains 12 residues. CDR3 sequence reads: CASSTLVDTQYF. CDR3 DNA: TGTGCCAGCAGTACCTTAGTGGATACGCAGTATTTT.

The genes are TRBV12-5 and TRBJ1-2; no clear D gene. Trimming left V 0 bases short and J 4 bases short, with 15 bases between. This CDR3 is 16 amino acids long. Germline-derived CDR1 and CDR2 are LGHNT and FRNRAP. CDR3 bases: TGTGCTAGTGGTTTGGTAGTCGGGGTCCTAATCTATGGCTACACCTTC. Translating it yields CASGLVVGVLIYGYTF.

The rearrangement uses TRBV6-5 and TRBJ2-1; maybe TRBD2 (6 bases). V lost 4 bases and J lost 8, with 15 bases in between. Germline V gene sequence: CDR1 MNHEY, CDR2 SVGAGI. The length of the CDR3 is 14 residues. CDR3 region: CASSFPRGGDEQFF. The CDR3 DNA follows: TGTGCCAGCAGTTTCCCTAGGGGAGGAGATGAGCAGTTCTTC.

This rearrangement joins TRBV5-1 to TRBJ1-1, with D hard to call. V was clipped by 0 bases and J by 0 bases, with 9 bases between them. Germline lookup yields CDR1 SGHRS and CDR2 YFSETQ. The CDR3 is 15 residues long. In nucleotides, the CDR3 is TGCGCCAGCAGCTTGGTACCAGACATGAACACTGAAGCTTTCTTT. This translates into CASSLVPDMNTEAFF. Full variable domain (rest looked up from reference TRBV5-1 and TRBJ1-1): KAGVTQTPRYLIKTRGQQVTLSCSPISGHRSVSWYQQTPGQGLQFLFEYFSETQRNKGNFPGRFSGRQFSNSRSEMNVSTLELGDSALYLCASSLVPDMNTEAFFGQGTRLTVV.

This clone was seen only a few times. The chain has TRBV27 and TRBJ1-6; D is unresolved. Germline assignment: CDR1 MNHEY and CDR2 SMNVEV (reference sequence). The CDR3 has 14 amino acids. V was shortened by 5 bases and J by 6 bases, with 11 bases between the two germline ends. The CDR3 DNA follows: TGTGCCAGCAGTCCCCTCACACTTAATTCACCCCTCCACTTT. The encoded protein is CASSPLTLNSPLHF.

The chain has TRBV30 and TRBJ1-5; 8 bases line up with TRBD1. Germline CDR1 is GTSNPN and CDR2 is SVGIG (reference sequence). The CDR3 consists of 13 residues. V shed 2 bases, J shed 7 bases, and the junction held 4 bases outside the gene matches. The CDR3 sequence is CAWSQGADQPQHF. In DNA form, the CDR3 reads TGTGCCTGGAGTCAGGGGGCGGACCAGCCCCAGCATTTT.

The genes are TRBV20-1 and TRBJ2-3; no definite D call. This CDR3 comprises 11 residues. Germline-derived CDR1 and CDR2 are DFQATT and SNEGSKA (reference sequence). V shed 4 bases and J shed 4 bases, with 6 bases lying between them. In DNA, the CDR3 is TGCAGTGCTAATCTTGCAGATACGCAGTATTTT. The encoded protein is CSANLADTQYF.

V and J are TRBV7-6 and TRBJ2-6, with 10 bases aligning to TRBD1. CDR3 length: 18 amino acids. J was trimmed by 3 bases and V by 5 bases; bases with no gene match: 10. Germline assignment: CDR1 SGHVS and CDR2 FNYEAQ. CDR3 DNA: TGTGCCAGCAGCCCAATCCCGGGACAGGGGATTGGGGCCAACGTCCTGACTTTC. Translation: CASSPIPGQGIGANVLTF. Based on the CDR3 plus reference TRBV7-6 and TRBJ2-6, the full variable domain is GAGVSQSPRYKVTKRGQDVALRCDPISGHVSLYWYRQALGQGPEFLTYFNYEAQQDKSGLPNDRFSAERPEGSISTLTIQRTEQRDSAMYRCASSPIPGQGIGANVLTFGAGSRLTVL.

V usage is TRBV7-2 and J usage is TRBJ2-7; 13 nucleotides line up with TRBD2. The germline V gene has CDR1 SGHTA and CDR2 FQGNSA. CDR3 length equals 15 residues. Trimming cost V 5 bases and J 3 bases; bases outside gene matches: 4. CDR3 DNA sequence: TGTGCCAGCAGCCCCGGGACTAGCGGGGTCTACGAGCAGTACTTC. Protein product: CASSPGTSGVYEQYF. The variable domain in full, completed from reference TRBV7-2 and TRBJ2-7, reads GAGVSQSPSNKVTEKGKDVELRCDPISGHTALYWYRQSLGQGLEFLIYFQGNSAPDKSGLPSDRFSAERTGGSVSTLTIQRTQQEDSAVYLCASSPGTSGVYEQYFGPGTRLTVT.

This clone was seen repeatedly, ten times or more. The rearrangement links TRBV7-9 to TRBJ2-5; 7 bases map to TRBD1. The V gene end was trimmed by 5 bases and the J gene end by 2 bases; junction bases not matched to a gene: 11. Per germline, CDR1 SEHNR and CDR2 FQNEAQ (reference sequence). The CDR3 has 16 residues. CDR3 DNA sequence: TGTGCCAGCAGCGACGGCCGCAGGGGGATTCAAGAGACCCAGTACTTC. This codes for CASSDGRRGIQETQYF.

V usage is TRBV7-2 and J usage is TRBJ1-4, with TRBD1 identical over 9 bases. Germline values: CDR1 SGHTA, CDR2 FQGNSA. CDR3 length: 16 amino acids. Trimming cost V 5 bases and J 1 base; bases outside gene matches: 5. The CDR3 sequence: CASSNGQGRTNEKLFF. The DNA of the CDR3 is TGTGCCAGCAGCAACGGACAGGGGCGAACTAATGAAAAACTGTTTTTT.

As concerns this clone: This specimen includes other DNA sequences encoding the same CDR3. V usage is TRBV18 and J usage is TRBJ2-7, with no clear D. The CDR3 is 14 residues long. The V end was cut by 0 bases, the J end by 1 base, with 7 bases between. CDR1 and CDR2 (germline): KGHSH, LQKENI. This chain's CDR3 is CASSPPQTSYEQYF. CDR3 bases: TGTGCCAGCTCACCACCTCAAACTTCCTACGAGCAGTACTTC.

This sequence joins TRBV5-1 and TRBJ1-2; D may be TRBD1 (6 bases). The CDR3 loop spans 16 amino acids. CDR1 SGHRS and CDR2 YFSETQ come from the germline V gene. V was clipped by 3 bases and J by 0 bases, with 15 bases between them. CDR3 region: CASSWGDGTPNYGYTF. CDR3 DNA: TGCGCCAGCAGCTGGGGAGATGGGACACCTAACTATGGCTACACCTTC.

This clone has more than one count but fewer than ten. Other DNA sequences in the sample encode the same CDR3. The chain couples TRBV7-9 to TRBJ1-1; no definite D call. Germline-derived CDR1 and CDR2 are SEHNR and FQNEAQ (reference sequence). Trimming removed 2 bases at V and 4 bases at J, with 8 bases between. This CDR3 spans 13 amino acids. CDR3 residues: CASSLQGSTEAFF. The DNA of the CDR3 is TGTGCCAGCAGCTTACAAGGGTCCACTGAAGCTTTCTTT.

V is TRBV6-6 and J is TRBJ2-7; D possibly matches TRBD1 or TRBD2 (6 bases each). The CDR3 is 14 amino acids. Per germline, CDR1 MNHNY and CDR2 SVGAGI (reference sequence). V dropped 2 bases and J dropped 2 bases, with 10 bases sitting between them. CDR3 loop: CASSYPGATYEQYF. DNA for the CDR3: TGTGCCAGCAGTTACCCGGGGGCTACCTACGAGCAGTACTTC.

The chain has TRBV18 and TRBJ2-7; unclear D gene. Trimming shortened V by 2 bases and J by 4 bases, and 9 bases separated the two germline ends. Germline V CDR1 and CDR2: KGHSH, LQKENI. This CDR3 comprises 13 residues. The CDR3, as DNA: TGTGCCAGCTCACCAGACATGTTGTACGAGCAGTACTTC. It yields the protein CASSPDMLYEQYF.

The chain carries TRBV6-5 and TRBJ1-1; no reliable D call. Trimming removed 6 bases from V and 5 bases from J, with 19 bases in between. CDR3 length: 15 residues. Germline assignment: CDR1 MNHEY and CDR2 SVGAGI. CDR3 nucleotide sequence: TGTGCCAGCAGGCCCAGTGGGTTAGGTACTACTGAAGCTTTCTTT. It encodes CASRPSGLGTTEAFF.

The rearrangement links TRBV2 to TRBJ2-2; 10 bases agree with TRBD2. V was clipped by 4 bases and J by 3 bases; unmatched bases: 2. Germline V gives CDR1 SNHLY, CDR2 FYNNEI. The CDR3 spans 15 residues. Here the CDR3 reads CASSVLAGDTGELFF. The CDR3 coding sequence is TGTGCCAGCAGTGTCCTAGCGGGAGACACCGGGGAGCTGTTTTTT.

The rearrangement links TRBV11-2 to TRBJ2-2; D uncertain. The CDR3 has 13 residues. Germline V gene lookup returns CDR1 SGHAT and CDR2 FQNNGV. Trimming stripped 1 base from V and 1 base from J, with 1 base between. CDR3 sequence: CASSLVNTGELFF. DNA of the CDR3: TGTGCCAGCAGCTTAGTGAACACCGGGGAGCTGTTTTTT.

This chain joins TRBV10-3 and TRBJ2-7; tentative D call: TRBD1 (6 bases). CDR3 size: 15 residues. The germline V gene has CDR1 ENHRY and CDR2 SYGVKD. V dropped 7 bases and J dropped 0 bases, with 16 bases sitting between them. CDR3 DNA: TGTGCCATCATGGAGGACAGAAAGAACTCCTACGAGCAGTACTTC. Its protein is CAIMEDRKNSYEQYF.